What follows is one T cell receptor beta chain and its context. The data originate from a study of blood T cell repertoires in COVID-19. Study-level background: Acute-phase and convalescent COVID-19 samples originated in the United States, Italy and Spain. T cells, B-cell-depleted T cells, or PBMCs provided the cDNA or gDNA that served as material.

Per the study methods: Amplification of reference gene primers provided the estimated nucleated cell counts. Sequencing used immunoSEQ multiplex PCR; TCRdb keeps in-frame clones, though not all of them. V and J calls and clone size are copied from that table; D and trimming were computed from the DNA. The profile shows about 120,000 clones, 82% of them singletons. V lost 4 bases to trimming and J lost 4 bases, with 12 bases between them. This CDR3 has 13 amino acids. Germline V CDR1 and CDR2: SQVTM, ANQGSEA. The chain couples TRBV29-1 to TRBJ2-3; D may be TRBD2 (5 bases). The sequenced sample consisted of peripheral blood. The TCR sequence derives from a human donor in a cohort sampled during active COVID-19. This CDR3 is CSVAAAGADTQYF. Here the CDR3 DNA reads TGCAGCGTTGCAGCCGCGGGCGCAGATACGCAGTATTTT.